The sequence of this TCR beta chain was determined in a study of blood T cell repertoires in COVID-19. This CDR3 has 13 residues. The germline V gene encodes CDR1 KGHSH and CDR2 LQKENI. Trimming took off 5 bases at V and 6 bases at J, with 11 bases between the two ends. Profiled with immunoSEQ multiplex PCR; TCRdb holds only in-frame clones, not every one. The table includes roughly 240,000 clones, about 79% detected once. The V and J genes are TRBV18 and TRBJ1-5, with TRBD1 as a possible D gene (5 bases). The clonotype originates from a man aged 35-49 years who had recovered from COVID-19. The sequencing sample was made of peripheral blood. The CDR3 loop is CASSTREGQPQHF. The CDR3 region has the DNA TGTGCCAGCTCAACCAGGGAGGGTCAGCCCCAGCATTTT.